One sample yielded the 17 T cell receptor beta chains listed below, sequenced in a study of blood T cell repertoires in COVID-19. The method was immunoSEQ multiplex PCR; TCRdb's version includes in-frame clones alone and lacks a portion of them. The sample includes around 170,000 clones, approximately 79% of them seen just once. The sample was peripheral blood. The origin of the receptors is a woman older than 75 with acute or convalescent COVID-19.

The chain uses TRBV2 and TRBJ2-3; 7 nucleotides line up with TRBD1. CDR1 is SNHLY, CDR2 FYNNEI, per germline. The CDR3 runs 15 residues. The J segment lost 2 bases and the V segment lost 4 bases, leaving 6 bases of the junction unmatched. The CDR3 loop is CASSADRSFTDTQYF. The CDR3 coding sequence is TGTGCCAGCAGTGCGGACAGGTCTTTCACAGATACGCAGTATTTT.

J is TRBJ1-1 and V is TRBV6-5; D perhaps matches TRBD1 (5 bases). With 11 bases removed from V and 0 bases from J, the gap between germline ends came to 13 bases. From germline, CDR1 is MNHEY and CDR2 SVGAGI. CDR3 length: 13 residues. CDR3 protein: CAVARGLNTEAFF. The DNA of the CDR3 is TGTGCCGTGGCAAGGGGATTGAACACTGAAGCTTTCTTT.

The rearrangement joins TRBV27 to TRBJ2-3; D unresolved. The germline V and J ends were trimmed by 3 bases and 6 bases, with 4 bases remaining between them. The CDR3 is 11 residues long. Germline-derived CDR1 and CDR2 are MNHEY and SMNVEV (reference sequence). This CDR3 reads CASSFFDTQYF. CDR3 nucleotide sequence: TGTGCCAGCAGTTTCTTCGATACGCAGTATTTT.

This clone was seen only a few times. This chain connects TRBV30 to TRBJ1-5, with 10 bases aligning to TRBD1. CDR1 and CDR2 (germline): GTSNPN, SVGIG (reference sequence). The J segment lost 0 bases and the V segment lost 5 bases, leaving 1 base of the junction unmatched. The CDR3 runs 14 residues. The CDR3, as DNA: TGTGCCTGGGGGACAGGGGATAGCAATCAGCCCCAGCATTTT. This codes for CAWGTGDSNQPQHF.

V and J are TRBV6-5 and TRBJ1-1; D perhaps matches TRBD1 (5 bases). Per germline, CDR1 MNHEY and CDR2 SVGAGI. The CDR3 length is 13 residues. Trimming removed 8 bases from V and 3 bases from J, with 13 bases in between. The CDR3 protein is CASLGQAYTEAFF. As DNA, the CDR3 is TGTGCCAGCCTAGGACAAGCATACACTGAAGCTTTCTTT.

This clone was detected only once. This chain links TRBV12-3 or TRBV12-4 with TRBJ2-3, with a possible D match to TRBD2 (6 bases). The CDR3 has 13 residues. V was shortened by 7 bases and J by 1 base, with 9 bases between the two germline ends. This chain's CDR3 is CASTRGRTDTQYF. DNA of the CDR3: TGTGCCAGCACGCGGGGTCGCACAGATACGCAGTATTTT.

The J gene is TRBJ2-7, the V gene TRBV18, with D perhaps matching TRBD1 (6 bases). Germline V CDR1 and CDR2: KGHSH, LQKENI. The CDR3 spans 13 residues. Trimming stripped 3 bases from V and 4 bases from J, with 10 bases between. The CDR3 spells CASSPGQIYEQYF. CDR3 coding DNA: TGTGCCAGCTCACCGGGACAAATTTACGAGCAGTACTTC.

CDR3 DNA: TGTGCCAGTAGTATAGCCGGCGGGAGGCAGACCTACGAGCAGTACTTC. Translation gives CASSIAGGRQTYEQYF. The chain couples TRBV19 to TRBJ2-7; 8 nucleotides agree with TRBD2. Germline trimming cut 1 base from V and 2 bases from J; bases unmatched to any gene: 7. The CDR3 loop spans 16 amino acids. Germline CDR1 reads LNHDA; CDR2 reads SQIVND (reference sequence). The entire variable domain, with the rest obtained from reference TRBV19 and TRBJ2-7, is as follows: DGGITQSPKYLFRKEGQNVTLSCEQNLNHDAMYWYRQDPGQGLRLIYYSQIVNDFQKGDIAEGYSVSREKKESFPLTVTSAQKNPTAFYLCASSIAGGRQTYEQYFGPGTRLTVT.

The chain employs TRBV11-2 and TRBJ2-7; maybe TRBD2 (6 bases). Trimming stripped 4 bases from V and 7 bases from J, with 14 bases between. Germline CDR1 is SGHAT and CDR2 is FQNNGV. The CDR3 is made up of 13 amino acids. The CDR3 spells CASSWDWAGEQYF. The CDR3 coding sequence is TGTGCCAGCAGCTGGGACTGGGCGGGGGAGCAGTACTTC.

V gene TRBV5-1 combines with J gene TRBJ1-2; 10 nucleotides line up with TRBD1. J gave up 5 bases and V 4 bases, and 5 bases lay outside the gene matches. This CDR3 comprises 14 residues. Germline values: CDR1 SGHRS, CDR2 YFSETQ. The CDR3 sequence is CASSVGQGVYGYTF. CDR3 DNA: TGCGCCAGCAGCGTCGGACAGGGGGTGTATGGCTACACCTTC.

The J gene is TRBJ2-3, the V gene TRBV7-2; 7 bases map to TRBD2. The trim removed 2 bases at V and 4 bases at J, leaving 3 bases unmatched. Germline V lookup: CDR1 SGHTA, CDR2 FQGNSA. CDR3 length equals 14 residues. CDR3 amino acids: CASSLQRESDTQYF. The DNA of the CDR3 is TGTGCCAGCAGCTTACAGCGGGAATCAGATACGCAGTATTTT.

The chain carries TRBV5-1 and TRBJ1-1, with 8 bases fitting TRBD1. This CDR3 comprises 15 residues. The germline gives CDR1 SGHRS, CDR2 YFSETQ. V was clipped by 0 bases and J by 8 bases; unmatched bases: 9. CDR3 protein: CASSLGAGGASEAFF. For the CDR3, the DNA is TGCGCCAGCAGCTTGGGGGCAGGGGGCGCGTCGGAAGCTTTCTTT.

This clone was detected only once. The chain carries TRBV6-2 or TRBV6-3 and TRBJ1-2, with a possible D match to TRBD1 (5 bases). In germline, CDR1 is MNHEY, CDR2 SVGEGT. This CDR3 region has 13 residues. V lost 2 bases and J 7 bases, leaving 11 bases between the germline ends. For the CDR3, the DNA is TGTGCCAGCAGTTACGGCAGGGTTGGTGGCTACACCTTC. Translated: CASSYGRVGGYTF.

This clone was detected once. The J gene is TRBJ1-4, the V gene TRBV7-2; no clear D gene. CDR3 length: 13 amino acids. In germline, CDR1 is SGHTA, CDR2 FQGNSA. The V gene lost 2 bases and the J gene lost 9 bases, with 10 bases spanning the gap. In nucleotides, the CDR3 is TGTGCCAGCAGCTTAAAACATGGGCAAAAACTGTTTTTT. The encoded protein is CASSLKHGQKLFF. The full variable domain, completed using reference TRBV7-2 and TRBJ1-4, is GAGVSQSPSNKVTEKGKDVELRCDPISGHTALYWYRQSLGQGLEFLIYFQGNSAPDKSGLPSDRFSAERTGGSVSTLTIQRTQQEDSAVYLCASSLKHGQKLFFGSGTQLSVL.

This clone is a singleton in its sample. V gene TRBV2 combines with J gene TRBJ1-6; 9 bases are a match to TRBD1. The CDR3 extends over 15 amino acids. Trimming at V came to 7 bases and at J to 4 bases, leaving 5 bases not matched to a gene. CDR1 is SNHLY, CDR2 FYNNEI, per germline. CDR3 sequence: CASNGQGTYNSPLHF. CDR3 DNA sequence: TGTGCCAGCAACGGACAGGGGACGTATAATTCACCCCTCCACTTT.

This chain links TRBV19 with TRBJ2-5, with D tentatively TRBD1 (6 bases). From germline, CDR1 is LNHDA and CDR2 SQIVND (reference sequence). Deletions cut 3 bases from V and 4 bases from J, with 12 bases between. The CDR3 runs to 14 residues. As DNA, the CDR3 is TGTGCCAGTAGTATGGTCTTACAGGGAGAGACCCAGTACTTC. This codes for CASSMVLQGETQYF. The complete variable domain, with remaining parts taken from reference TRBV19 and TRBJ2-5, reads DGGITQSPKYLFRKEGQNVTLSCEQNLNHDAMYWYRQDPGQGLRLIYYSQIVNDFQKGDIAEGYSVSREKKESFPLTVTSAQKNPTAFYLCASSMVLQGETQYFGPGTRLLVL.

The chain carries TRBV18 and TRBJ1-2; D remains unclear. The germline gives CDR1 KGHSH, CDR2 LQKENI. This CDR3 region has 13 residues. V was trimmed by 2 bases and J by 3 bases, leaving 7 bases between them. The CDR3 spells CASSPGEDYGYTF. As DNA, the CDR3 is TGTGCCAGCTCACCAGGGGAGGACTATGGCTACACCTTC.